The 12 T cell receptor beta chains in this list originate from one sample, sequenced in a study of early T cells in non-severe SARS-CoV-2 infection. TCRdb reprocessed the 5' RACE reads with MiXCR, giving one entry per CDR3 protein. Among about 80,000 distinct CDR3 sequences listed, roughly an eighth were seen once. Sequenced material: whole blood. The receptors originated from an adult who was a healthcare worker with PCR-confirmed SARS-CoV-2 infection or an uninfected control (not recorded which).

This clonotype was seen ten or more times. This rearrangement joins TRBV10-3 to TRBJ2-7, with D perhaps matching TRBD1 (6 bases). Trimming removed 7 bases from V and 2 bases from J, with 15 bases in between. The CDR3 covers 14 residues. Germline values: CDR1 ENHRY, CDR2 SYGVKD. CDR3: CAITKTGDAYEQYF. The CDR3 DNA reads as TGTGCCATCACTAAGACAGGCGATGCCTACGAGCAGTACTTC.

This clonotype was picked up a small number of times. The rearrangement uses TRBV10-3 and TRBJ2-5; D is unresolved. Germline CDR1 and CDR2: ENHRY and SYGVKD. V was trimmed by 3 bases and J by 7 bases, leaving 9 bases between them. The CDR3 is 12 residues long. CDR3 bases: TGTGCCATCAGTGAAGCCCGTGGGACCCAGTACTTC. This gives the protein CAISEARGTQYF.

This clonotype has at least ten counts. V gene TRBV9 combines with J gene TRBJ1-4, with D perhaps TRBD1 (6 bases). The CDR3 is 15 residues long. V gave up 3 bases and J gave up 4 bases, with 13 bases separating them. CDR1 SGDLS and CDR2 YYNGEE come from the germline V gene. CDR3 DNA sequence: TGTGCCAGCAGCGCACTGACAGGACTTAATGAAAAACTGTTTTTT. It yields the protein CASSALTGLNEKLFF. Full variable domain (outside the CDR3, taken from reference TRBV9 and TRBJ1-4): DSGVTQTPKHLITATGQRVTLRCSPRSGDLSVYWYQQSLDQGLQFLIQYYNGEERAKGNILERFSAQQFPDLHSELNLSSLELGDSALYFCASSALTGLNEKLFFGSGTQLSVL.

This clonotype appeared a few times. This chain connects TRBV6-5 to TRBJ1-1; maybe TRBD1 (6 bases). This CDR3 has 14 amino acids. The germline V and J ends were trimmed by 6 bases and 1 base, with 12 bases remaining between them. The germline V gene has CDR1 MNHEY and CDR2 SVGAGI. CDR3 nucleotides: TGTGCCAGCAGGAAAGACAGGCAGAACACTGAAGCTTTCTTT. Its translation is CASRKDRQNTEAFF.

On this clonotype: It may be a read error: a sequence one base away is much more abundant. V is TRBV7-3 and J is TRBJ2-7; 12 bases line up with TRBD2. Unmatched junction bases numbered 4, after V lost 4 bases and J lost 3 bases. The germline CDR1 and CDR2 sequences are SGHTA and FQGTGA. The CDR3 contains 15 residues. Here the CDR3 DNA reads TGTGCCAGCAGCTACGGACTAGCGGGACACTACGAGCAGTACTTC. Protein: CASSYGLAGHYEQYF.

In its sample, this clonotype was seen a few times. The rearrangement links TRBV7-9 to TRBJ2-3, with TRBD2 matching over 9 bases. Germline CDR1 is SEHNR and CDR2 is FQNEAQ (reference sequence). J was trimmed by 1 base and V by 5 bases; bases with no gene match: 7. The length of the CDR3 is 16 residues. The CDR3 loop is CASSPLAGIGTDTQYF. CDR3 nucleotides: TGTGCCAGCAGCCCCCTAGCGGGGATTGGCACAGATACGCAGTATTTT.

The V call is TRBV3-1, the J call TRBJ2-3; TRBD1 might be the D (6 bases). V gave up 0 bases and J gave up 2 bases, with 12 bases separating them. This CDR3 contains 16 residues. Germline V lookup: CDR1 LGHDT, CDR2 YNNKEL (reference sequence). CDR3 residues: CASSQDGAGVTDTQYF. The CDR3 nucleotides read TGTGCCAGCAGCCAAGATGGCGCAGGGGTCACAGATACGCAGTATTTT.

This chain uses TRBV3-1 with TRBJ2-1; D call uncertain. V shed 1 base and J shed 5 bases, with 6 bases lying between them. The CDR3 totals 13 residues. The germline gives CDR1 LGHDT, CDR2 YNNKEL (reference sequence). The CDR3 nucleotides are TGTGCCAGCAGCCAAGTAGTTAACAATGAGCAGTTCTTC. Its protein is CASSQVVNNEQFF.

The J gene is TRBJ2-7, the V gene TRBV3-1; D is unclear. This CDR3 comprises 13 residues. V lost 0 bases and J lost 3, with 6 bases in between. Per germline, CDR1 LGHDT and CDR2 YNNKEL (reference sequence). The CDR3 reads CASSQDPSYEQYF. DNA for the CDR3: TGTGCCAGCAGCCAAGATCCTAGCTACGAGCAGTACTTC.

This clonotype was recorded at least ten times. V is TRBV12-3 or TRBV12-4 and J is TRBJ2-7; 10 positions agree with TRBD1. The CDR3 has 15 amino acids. Trimming removed 6 bases from V and 0 bases from J; junction bases left unmatched: 5. CDR3 sequence reads: CASSGGQGSSYEQYF. CDR3 DNA: TGTGCCAGCAGCGGGGGACAGGGGAGCTCCTACGAGCAGTACTTC.

This clonotype was picked up a small number of times. The chain carries TRBV11-2 and TRBJ2-3; D gene unclear. CDR1 and CDR2 from the germline V gene are SGHAT and FQNNGV. This CDR3 is 12 amino acids long. Trimming shortened V by 5 bases and J by 3 bases, and 6 bases separated the two germline ends. The CDR3 sequence: CASSVRTDTQYF. Here the CDR3 DNA reads TGTGCCAGCAGCGTACGGACAGATACGCAGTATTTT.

In DNA, the CDR3 is TGTGCCAGCAGGACAGGGAAGAACACTGAAGCTTTCTTT. Translated, it gives CASRTGKNTEAFF. This chain connects TRBV12-3 or TRBV12-4 to TRBJ1-1; 7 bases match TRBD1. The trim removed 6 bases at V and 1 base at J, leaving 2 bases unmatched. The length of the CDR3 is 13 residues.